The 2 T cell receptor beta chains presented below share a single source sample, sequenced in a study of cytomegalovirus exposure and HLA in healthy donors. Both 60 Vbeta primers and 13 Jbeta primers went into the PCR. Sequencing was performed with immunoSEQ multiplex PCR; in TCRdb, only in-frame clones are kept and a portion is missing. In all, the sample yields just under 90,000 clones. The source material was PBMCs. All receptors derive from a girl aged 10-17 years in good health and CMV-seropositive.

The rearrangement joins TRBV28 to TRBJ2-7, with D perhaps TRBD1 (5 bases). Trimming left V 5 bases short and J 4 bases short, with 9 bases between. Germline V gene lookup returns CDR1 MDHEN and CDR2 SYDVKM. The CDR3 runs 12 residues. The CDR3 DNA sequence: TGTGCCAGCAGTCCAGGGAATTACGAGCAGTACGTC. Translating it yields CASSPGNYEQYV.

The chain joins TRBV10-3 to TRBJ1-3; D unresolved. This CDR3 has 15 residues. Deletions cut 3 bases from V and 0 bases from J, with 9 bases between. CDR1 is ENHRY, CDR2 SYGVKD, per germline. The CDR3 DNA reads TGTGCCATCAGTGACCCGCTAAGCTCTGGAAACACCATATATTTT. The encoded protein is CAISDPLSSGNTIYF.